The 23 T cell receptor beta chains below come from one sample, sequenced in a study of molecular identifiers for immune sequencing clone quantification. TCRdb ran MiXCR on the PCR reads and lists one entry per CDR3 protein. Among about 36,000 distinct CDR3 sequences, approximately 17% were seen once, and the ten largest hold 6.7%. Sequencing used naive CD8+ T cells from blood, with Jurkat cell RNA spiked in. Stated subset: FACS-sorted CD8+CD4-CCR7+CD45RA+ naive T cells. Receptor source: a human donor in good health. Some libraries in this study had Jurkat cell RNA spiked in.

This clonotype was counted ten times or more. J is TRBJ2-1 and V is TRBV29-1; no definite D call. Germline loops: CDR1 SQVTM, CDR2 ANQGSEA. The CDR3 has 10 amino acids. V lost 4 bases, J lost 9 bases, and 7 bases lay in between. The CDR3 here is CSVVVSEQFF. The CDR3 DNA is TGCAGCGTTGTGGTTTCTGAGCAGTTCTTC.

This clonotype showed up many times. The chain has TRBV12-3 or TRBV12-4 and TRBJ2-5; 9 bases align to TRBD1. The CDR3 is made up of 17 amino acids. V was clipped by 7 bases and J by 0 bases; unmatched bases: 12. CDR3 DNA sequence: TGTGCCAGCACCCGGGGGACAGGGCTCGGGTACCAAGAGACCCAGTACTTC. It encodes CASTRGTGLGYQETQYF.

About this clonotype: A read error may explain this, as a much larger clone is one base away. The chain couples TRBV27 to TRBJ2-7; D unresolved. Trimming took 6 bases from V and 6 from J, leaving 9 bases between them. Looked up from germline, CDR1 is MNHEY and CDR2 is SMNVEV (reference sequence). This CDR3 region has 11 residues. This chain's CDR3 is CASRGDCEQYF. The CDR3 region has the DNA TGTGCCAGCAGAGGCGACTGCGAGCAGTACTTC.

The rearrangement uses TRBV27 and TRBJ2-1; D is perhaps TRBD1 or TRBD2 (5 bases each). CDR1 and CDR2 (germline): MNHEY, SMNVEV (reference sequence). V was pared by 2 bases and J by 9 bases, with 8 bases between. This CDR3 has 12 amino acids. CDR3 sequence (DNA): TGTGCCAGCAGTTTAGCCGGGACTGAGCAGTTCTTC. It yields the protein CASSLAGTEQFF.

There are a few counts of this clonotype. The V call is TRBV7-3, the J call TRBJ2-1; 8 bases map to TRBD2. The J segment lost 2 bases and the V segment lost 2 bases, leaving 2 bases of the junction unmatched. CDR1 and CDR2 (germline): SGHTA, FQGTGA. The CDR3 runs to 15 residues. Here the CDR3 DNA reads TGTGCCAGCAGCTTAGCGGGAGGACCCTACAATGAGCAGTTCTTC. This encodes CASSLAGGPYNEQFF. The variable domain in full, with the rest retrieved from reference TRBV7-3 and TRBJ2-1, is GAGVSQTPSNKVTEKGKYVELRCDPISGHTALYWYRQSLGQGPEFLIYFQGTGAADDSGLPNDRFFAVRPEGSVSTLKIQRTERGDSAVYLCASSLAGGPYNEQFFGPGTRLTVL.

The chain uses TRBV4-1 and TRBJ2-2; a possible D gene is TRBD1 (5 bases). The CDR3 is made up of 16 amino acids. Trimming stripped 0 bases from V and 3 bases from J, with 11 bases between. In germline, CDR1 is MGHRA, CDR2 YSYEKL. CDR3 bases: TGCGCCAGCAGCCAAGAACCCGGACATTACACCGGGGAGCTGTTTTTT. As protein: CASSQEPGHYTGELFF.

A remark on this clonotype: A much more abundant neighbour one base away suggests this may be a read error. The CDR3 reads CASSLSGSSYERYF. The CDR3 region has the DNA TGTGCCAGCAGTTTGTCAGGGAGCTCCTACGAGCGGTACTTC. This chain joins TRBV12-3 or TRBV12-4 and TRBJ2-7; TRBD1 or TRBD2 may be the D gene (5 bases each). The CDR3 has 14 amino acids.

This clonotype was seen only a few times. The V gene is TRBV7-9, the J gene TRBJ2-1; perhaps TRBD2 as D (5 bases). The CDR3 spans 16 residues. Germline V lookup: CDR1 SEHNR, CDR2 FQNEAQ (reference sequence). The V and J ends lost 1 base and 6 bases respectively, with 16 bases between them. As DNA, the CDR3 is TGTGCCAGCAGCTTAGGCGGCGCCGGAGGTGGCAATGAGCAGTTCTTC. Translation gives CASSLGGAGGGNEQFF.

This clonotype has at least ten counts. The V call is TRBV6-2 or TRBV6-3, the J call TRBJ1-2, with D tentatively TRBD1 (5 bases). This CDR3 has 12 residues. Germline values: CDR1 MNHEY, CDR2 SVGEGT. The CDR3 loop reads CAAARGGYGYTF. Here the CDR3 DNA reads TGTGCGGCAGCTAGGGGTGGTTATGGCTACACCTTC.

This clonotype was picked up many times. The J gene is TRBJ1-6, the V gene TRBV7-9, with 7 bases fitting TRBD1. Germline V gene data show CDR1 as SEHNR and CDR2 as FQNEAQ (reference sequence). The V gene end was trimmed by 5 bases and the J gene end by 5 bases; junction bases not matched to a gene: 15. This CDR3 has 18 amino acids. DNA of the CDR3: TGTGCCAGCAGCCCCTCCGGAGGGGGCCTAGATAATAATTCACCCCTCCACTTT. It encodes CASSPSGGGLDNNSPLHF.

This clonotype was seen at least ten times. The V gene is TRBV6-5, the J gene TRBJ1-2; D possibly corresponds to TRBD1 (5 bases). The CDR3 loop spans 13 amino acids. Germline-derived CDR1 and CDR2 are MNHEY and SVGAGI. Trimming pared 2 bases from V and 7 bases from J, leaving 11 bases between. CDR3 nucleotide sequence: TGTGCCAGCAGTTACCGGGGGATTCTTGGCTACACCTTC. It translates to CASSYRGILGYTF.

Points on this clonotype: A much larger clone lies a single base off, so this may be a read error. The V gene is TRBV12-3 or TRBV12-4, the J gene TRBJ1-4; the D is unclear. The CDR3 spans 13 residues. Trimming removed 5 bases from V and 8 bases from J, with 12 bases in between. CDR3 DNA sequence: TGTGCCAGCAGTGCCGGCCGACTAGAAAAACTGTTTTTT. Amino acid sequence: CASSAGRLEKLFF.

In its sample, this clonotype was seen many times. This chain uses TRBV28 with TRBJ2-1, with D possibly matching TRBD2 (5 bases). Trimming left V 4 bases short and J 7 bases short, with 14 bases between. The CDR3 length is 14 residues. Germline V gives CDR1 MDHEN, CDR2 SYDVKM. CDR3 DNA sequence: TGTGCCAGCAGTTCGTTTACTAGTTTTAATGAGCAGTTCTTC. Its protein is CASSSFTSFNEQFF.

Comment on this clonotype: A much larger clone differs from this one at a single base, so this may be a read error. This chain uses TRBV11-2 with TRBJ1-3; perhaps TRBD1 as D (5 bases). The CDR3 runs 13 residues. Germline values: CDR1 SGHAT, CDR2 FQNNGV. CDR3 residues: CASSLTGGNTICF. CDR3 coding DNA: TGTGCCAGCAGCCTCACAGGAGGAAACACCATATGTTTT. Full variable domain (missing parts from reference TRBV11-2 and TRBJ1-3): EAGVAQSPRYKIIEKRQSVAFWCNPISGHATLYWYQQILGQGPKLLIQFQNNGVVDDSQLPKDRFSAERLKGVDSTLKIQPAKLEDSAVYLCASSLTGGNTICFGEGSWLTVV.

For this clonotype: It may be a read error: a sequence one base away is much more abundant. The chain has TRBV24-1 and TRBJ1-5, with D tentatively TRBD1 (5 bases). Trimming left V 4 bases short and J 9 bases short, with 15 bases between. The V gene's germline CDR1 is KGHDR and CDR2 SFDVKD. This CDR3 comprises 14 residues. DNA for the CDR3: TGTGCCACCAGTGAAGTGGGGGGTCTTGCGCCCCAGCATTTT. As protein: CATSEVGGLAPQHF.

With respect to this clonotype: A much more abundant neighbour one base away suggests this may be a read error. The CDR3 does not close with the conserved phenylalanine or tryptophan, likely indicating a read error. The chain couples TRBV27 to TRBJ2-1; 14 bases fit TRBD2. The CDR3 is 15 amino acids. V lost 5 bases, J lost 8 bases, and 5 bases stayed unmatched. The germline V gene encodes CDR1 MNHEY and CDR2 SMNVEV (reference sequence). In DNA form, the CDR3 reads TGTGCCAGCAGTGGGGGACTAGCGGGAGTTGATGAGCAGTTCCTC. Translation: CASSGGLAGVDEQFL.

Many counts were recorded for this clonotype. V and J are TRBV7-9 and TRBJ1-4; no clear D gene. V dropped 0 bases and J dropped 2 bases, with 7 bases sitting between them. Per the germline V gene, CDR1 is SEHNR and CDR2 is FQNEAQ (reference sequence). This CDR3 is 15 amino acids long. The DNA of the CDR3 is TGTGCCAGCAGCTTAGCGGACGGTACTAATGAAAAACTGTTTTTT. It translates to CASSLADGTNEKLFF. Complete variable domain (other parts from reference TRBV7-9 and TRBJ1-4): DTGVSQNPRHKITKRGQNVTFRCDPISEHNRLYWYRQTLGQGPEFLTYFQNEAQLEKSRLLSDRFSAERPKGSFSTLEIQRTEQGDSAMYLCASSLADGTNEKLFFGSGTQLSVL.

This clonotype was observed a few times. The chain links TRBV7-9 to TRBJ2-2; TRBD1 matches 11 bases. V was pared by 7 bases and J by 6 bases, with 7 bases of the junction left unmatched. This CDR3 is built from 15 residues. The germline V gene encodes CDR1 SEHNR and CDR2 FQNEAQ (reference sequence). CDR3 nucleotides: TGTGCCAGCACCATACCGGGACAGGGGGCCGGGGAGCTGTTTTTT. Amino acids: CASTIPGQGAGELFF.

The chain uses TRBV3-1 and TRBJ1-5; D gene ambiguous. There are 15 residues in the CDR3. V lost 1 base to trimming and J lost 3 bases, with 10 bases between them. CDR1 and CDR2 from the germline V gene are LGHDT and YNNKEL (reference sequence). The CDR3 coding sequence is TGTGCCAGCAGCCAAGGCGGGGTTCCCAATCAGCCCCAGCATTTT. The encoded protein is CASSQGGVPNQPQHF.

This clonotype was picked up many times. The rearrangement joins TRBV6-2 or TRBV6-3 to TRBJ2-1, with TRBD2 matching over 8 bases. The V gene end was trimmed by 2 bases and the J gene end by 3 bases; junction bases not matched to a gene: 12. In germline, CDR1 is MNHEY, CDR2 SVGEGT. The CDR3 is 18 residues long. CDR3 nucleotides: TGTGCCAGCAGTTACCCCTGGGGCCTAGCGGGCTTCTACAATGAGCAGTTCTTC. Its protein is CASSYPWGLAGFYNEQFF.

This clonotype was seen ten or more times. The chain recombines TRBV9 with TRBJ1-2; 8 bases fit TRBD1. V lost 3 bases and J lost 4; bases outside the gene matches: 2. CDR1 is SGDLS and CDR2 is YYNGEE in the germline V gene. This CDR3 is 13 amino acids long. The CDR3 is CASSEGTGYGYTF. CDR3 DNA sequence: TGTGCCAGCAGCGAGGGGACAGGCTATGGCTACACCTTC.

This clonotype was seen repeatedly, ten times or more. This chain joins TRBV27 and TRBJ2-7; D is perhaps TRBD2 (6 bases). The CDR3 extends over 14 amino acids. Deletions cut 3 bases from V and 0 bases from J, with 9 bases between. From germline, CDR1 is MNHEY and CDR2 SMNVEV (reference sequence). The CDR3: CASSFYGGSYEQYF. In DNA form, the CDR3 reads TGTGCCAGCAGTTTTTACGGGGGCTCCTACGAGCAGTACTTC.

This sequence joins TRBV6-1 and TRBJ2-7; D is possibly TRBD2 (6 bases). Trimming took off 6 bases at V and 6 bases at J, with 6 bases between the two ends. CDR1 is MNHNS, CDR2 SASEGT, per germline. The CDR3 totals 10 residues. CDR3 loop: CASSGGEQYF. CDR3 DNA: TGTGCCAGCAGCGGGGGCGAGCAGTACTTC.